Following are 15 T cell receptor beta chains from one sample sequenced in a study of PD-1 blockade in classical Hodgkin lymphoma. The time point was: newly diagnosed, previously untreated cHL patient sample. Purification of CD4+ T cells from thawed PBMCs was achieved by magnetic negative selection. Clones were sequenced by immunoSEQ multiplex PCR, and TCRdb holds only the in-frame ones, with some missing. The sample has about 35,000 clones; 85% to 90% are singletons. The sequenced material came from CD4+ T cells from blood. Receptors were obtained from a human donor with classical Hodgkin lymphoma.

This clone has a single count. V gene TRBV5-6 combines with J gene TRBJ2-2; D tentatively fits TRBD1 or TRBD2 (6 bases each). Trimming left V 2 bases short and J 7 bases short, with 12 bases between. The CDR3 sequence is 14 residues long. Germline CDR1 SGHDT, CDR2 YYEEEE. The CDR3: CASSFGGRNGELFF. Here the CDR3 DNA reads TGTGCCAGCAGCTTTGGGGGGCGTAACGGGGAGCTGTTTTTT.

The chain couples TRBV11-2 to TRBJ2-7; D not certain. Trimming left V 0 bases short and J 0 bases short, with 9 bases between. In germline, CDR1 is SGHAT, CDR2 FQNNGV. CDR3 length equals 15 residues. The CDR3 is CASSLDRLSSYEQYF. DNA for the CDR3: TGTGCCAGCAGCTTAGACCGGTTGAGCTCCTACGAGCAGTACTTC.

The chain recombines TRBV29-1 with TRBJ2-1; a possible D gene is TRBD2 (6 bases). CDR3 size: 12 residues. V dropped 3 bases and J dropped 7 bases, with 10 bases sitting between them. CDR1 SQVTM and CDR2 ANQGSEA come from the germline V gene. The chain's CDR3 is CSVDHRGNEQFF. The CDR3, as DNA: TGCAGCGTTGACCACCGGGGGAATGAGCAGTTCTTC.

This clone was recorded only once. This chain joins TRBV2 and TRBJ2-7; D unresolved. This CDR3 comprises 16 residues. Germline CDR1 reads SNHLY; CDR2 reads FYNNEI. V gave up 0 bases and J gave up 0 bases, with 12 bases separating them. CDR3 DNA: TGTGCCAGCAGTGAAGCGCTCCTAGGGTACTCCTACGAGCAGTACTTC. It specifies CASSEALLGYSYEQYF. Filled out from reference TRBV2 and TRBJ2-7, the complete variable domain reads EPEVTQTPSHQVTQMGQEVILRCVPISNHLYFYWYRQILGQKVEFLVSFYNNEISEKSEIFDDQFSVERPDGSNFTLKIRSTKLEDSAMYFCASSEALLGYSYEQYFGPGTRLTVT.

This clone was seen a handful of times. This rearrangement joins TRBV19 to TRBJ1-2; possible D gene TRBD1, 5 bases. Trimming pared 11 bases from V and 7 bases from J, leaving 26 bases between. Looked up from germline, CDR1 is LNHDA and CDR2 is SQIVND (reference sequence). The CDR3 is 15 residues long. CDR3 in amino acids: CASNLEGSLMGGYTF. The CDR3 DNA is TGTGCCTCTAATTTGGAGGGGAGTTTAATGGGTGGCTACACCTTC.

The J gene is TRBJ1-2, the V gene TRBV29-1; 9 bases fit TRBD1. This CDR3 contains 13 residues. Trimming at V came to 5 bases and at J to 4 bases, leaving 5 bases not matched to a gene. CDR1 and CDR2 (germline): SQVTM, ANQGSEA. CDR3 amino acids: CSVRTGDGYGYTF. The CDR3 nucleotides are TGCAGCGTTAGGACAGGGGATGGCTATGGCTACACCTTC. The whole variable domain, filled in from reference TRBV29-1 and TRBJ1-2, reads SAVISQKPSRDICQRGTSLTIQCQVDSQVTMMFWYRQQPGQSLTLIATANQGSEATYESGFVIDKFPISRPNLTFSTLTVSNMSPEDSSIYLCSVRTGDGYGYTFGSGTRLTVV.

The V and J genes are TRBV10-1 and TRBJ2-1; TRBD2 agrees at 9 bases. V was pared by 10 bases and J by 9 bases, with 19 bases of the junction left unmatched. The length of the CDR3 is 16 residues. CDR1 is WNHNN, CDR2 SYGVQD, per germline (reference sequence). The CDR3 nucleotides are TGCGCCACCTCTTCCGGGGGCGGGGGGGGTCTCCCTGAGCAGTTCTTC. The encoded protein is CATSSGGGGGLPEQFF.

The gene calls are TRBV16 and TRBJ1-3, with D uncertain. The V end lost 5 bases, the J end lost 4 bases, and 3 bases lay between the germline ends. CDR1 and CDR2 (germline): KGHSY, FQNENV. The CDR3 is made up of 11 amino acids. CDR3 amino acids: CASSRGNTIYF. DNA of the CDR3: TGTGCCAGCAGCAGAGGAAACACCATATATTTT.

In its sample, this clone was seen once. V usage is TRBV6-1 and J usage is TRBJ1-6; D remains unclear. Trimming removed 3 bases from V and 7 bases from J, with 16 bases in between. CDR1 is MNHNS and CDR2 is SASEGT in the germline V gene. The length of the CDR3 is 16 residues. The CDR3 loop is CASSDRRQDLNSPLHF. Here the CDR3 DNA reads TGTGCCAGCAGTGACCGAAGGCAGGACCTAAATTCACCCCTCCACTTT.

The chain has TRBV5-1 and TRBJ1-2; 8 nucleotides align to TRBD1. The V segment lost 2 bases and the J segment 2 bases; nucleotides outside the gene matches: 2. The V gene's germline CDR1 is SGHRS and CDR2 YFSETQ. The CDR3 totals 14 residues. The CDR3 sequence: CASSFQGANYGYTF. The CDR3 DNA follows: TGCGCCAGCAGCTTCCAGGGGGCGAACTATGGCTACACCTTC.

The J gene is TRBJ1-2, the V gene TRBV4-3, with a tentative D call TRBD1 (6 bases). The V end was cut by 1 base, the J end by 8 bases, with 17 bases between. Germline-derived CDR1 and CDR2 are LGHNA and YSLEER. The CDR3 has 15 amino acids. The CDR3 DNA reads as TGCGCCAGCAGCCAAGGACCGGGCTCGCAGGGGGGCTACACCTTC. As protein: CASSQGPGSQGGYTF.

The V call is TRBV7-8, the J call TRBJ2-4; 10 bases match TRBD2. With 2 bases clipped from V and 7 bases from J, the junction kept 17 bases outside the gene matches. The CDR3 sequence is 19 residues long. Germline V CDR1 and CDR2: SGHVS, FQNEAQ. CDR3 DNA: TGTGCCAGCAGCTTACGTGTAGCGGGGGGAGGAGGGGGTGGTAACATTCAGTACTTC. It encodes CASSLRVAGGGGGGNIQYF.

The chain employs TRBV11-2 and TRBJ1-2; TRBD1 aligns across 8 bases. The CDR3 sequence is 16 residues long. V shed 4 bases, J shed 6 bases, and the junction held 13 bases outside the gene matches. The germline V gene encodes CDR1 SGHAT and CDR2 FQNNGV. CDR3 nucleotide sequence: TGTGCCAGCAGCTCAGATCCAGGGGGCGCAGCTCATGGCTACACCTTC. Translation gives CASSSDPGGAAHGYTF. The full variable domain, rest sourced from reference TRBV11-2 and TRBJ1-2, is EAGVAQSPRYKIIEKRQSVAFWCNPISGHATLYWYQQILGQGPKLLIQFQNNGVVDDSQLPKDRFSAERLKGVDSTLKIQPAKLEDSAVYLCASSSDPGGAAHGYTFGSGTRLTVV.

The genes are TRBV5-1 and TRBJ2-6; no firm D call. The length of the CDR3 is 15 residues. Trimming cost V 7 bases and J 0 bases, with 11 bases left between them. The germline V gene has CDR1 SGHRS and CDR2 YFSETQ. The CDR3 loop is CASRFSASGANVLTF. In nucleotides, the CDR3 is TGCGCCAGCCGATTCAGTGCCTCTGGGGCCAACGTCCTGACTTTC.

This chain links TRBV19 with TRBJ2-1; TRBD1 or TRBD2 may be the D gene (5 bases each). This CDR3 contains 11 residues. Deletions cut 6 bases from V and 10 bases from J, with 10 bases between. Germline V gene lookup returns CDR1 LNHDA and CDR2 SQIVND (reference sequence). The CDR3 DNA reads TGTGCCAGTAGGGGCGAGGGGGAGCAGTTCTTC. Protein sequence: CASRGEGEQFF.